The clone carrying this TCR beta chain came up a few times. As every portion of the isolated RNA was reverse transcribed, the sequencing read expressed TCRB transcripts. Assay: immunoSEQ multiplex PCR; the TCRdb copy retains only in-frame clones and omits some. The profile covers about 410,000 clones, with approximately 15% appearing a single time and roughly 0.033% taken by the ten largest. Trimming cost V 5 bases and J 6 bases, with 9 bases left between them. Germline assignment: CDR1 SGHTA and CDR2 FQGNSA. This CDR3 is 12 amino acids long. These data belong to a study of beta chain features in type 1 diabetes. Study at large: When patients were set against healthy donors, age, gender and cell yields were similar.

CD45RO/CCR7/CD25/CD127/CD95/CD27 separated CD4+ naive, central memory, regulatory and stem cell-like memory cells by sorting. This chain links TRBV7-2 with TRBJ2-3; weak D call: TRBD2 (6 bases). This receptor was identified in a man younger than 40 in good health. Sample: naive CD4+ T cells from blood. The DNA of the CDR3 is TGTGCCAGCAGCCGGAGGGATGATACGCAGTATTTT. Translation: CASSRRDDTQYF.